This note documents a single T cell receptor (beta chain) sequence. This receptor's antigen is unknown. The conserved final phenylalanine or tryptophan is absent from the CDR3, which likely points to a read error. Because the CDR3's place on the DNA is in doubt, the DNA is left out and the CDR3 is given as listed by TCRdb. Taken with the paper, the label for time point translates to: 30 days after allogeneic hematopoietic stem cell transplantation. At 30 days after allogeneic hematopoietic stem cell transplantation, peripheral blood mononuclear cells were collected from the patients. This entry is derived from a study of regulatory T cells after allogeneic stem cell transplantation (dated by TCRdb to the late 2010s). About the investigation overall: Each patient's group depended on whether acute graft-versus-host disease developed within 100 days after stem cell transplantation. Conventional CD4+ T cells defined as CD4+CD25+/-CD127+ were also sorted and TCR-sequenced for comparison in the study. The study compared the regulatory T-cell TCR repertoire after allogeneic stem cell transplantation between patients with and without acute graft-versus-host disease. CD4+CD25+CD127- regulatory T cells were obtained from patient PBMCs by means of fluorescence-activated cell sorting. What the research found in general, with its limitations: Whether or not patients had graft-versus-host disease, conventional CD4+ T-cell repertoire diversity showed no significant difference. The regulatory T-cell TCR repertoire was less diverse and more focused in patients without graft-versus-host disease than in patients with graft-versus-host disease. Because the patient sample size was small, the findings needed to be validated in a larger cohort. Top 10 regulatory T-cell clones occupied a significantly larger repertoire share in non-GvHD patients, suggesting expansion of presumably allo-specific protective clones. No regulatory T-cell clones were shared by all patients, and sorted cell numbers did not correlate significantly with the inverse Simpson index.

The reads were generated on an Illumina MiSeq. Reverse transcription of RNA was performed with the SMARTer RACE cDNA Amplification kit, after which the TCR beta CDR3 region was amplified. The RNeasy Mini Kit was used to extract RNA from the sorted cells. Illumina paired-end sequencing was used to sequence the TCR beta amplicons. Under the source paper's analysis protocol: MiXCR, VDJtools and the tcR R package were the tools used to analyze the TCR repertoire. The inverse Simpson index served to quantify diversity, and clones were sorted into rare, small, medium or expanded bins based on their proportion of the repertoire. Using fastp at Q25 and MiXCR, TCRdb reprocessed the public reads and kept productive beta chains. Rows are combined by CDR3 protein, so each entry shows the most common genes and DNA. These V and J calls originate from TCRdb's pipeline instead of the authors' own analysis. The sample table holds 4,000 to 5,000 distinct CDR3 sequences, of which roughly 96% were seen once. The ten largest clones add up to around 40% of the sample.

Including both end residues, the CDR3 is 15 amino acids long. For CDR1 and CDR2, the germline V gene lists SNHLY and FYNNEI. This sequence originates from a human patient who had an allogeneic stem cell transplant, so the T cells may come from the graft donor. This chain is built from TRBV2 and TRBJ1-6. The source material was sorted CD4+ T cells from blood (whether regulatory or conventional is not recorded), sampled 30 days after allogeneic stem cell transplant. CDR3 sequence: CASSPMSSYNSPIHN.